One T cell receptor beta chain is described in this entry. Its antigen remains unknown. Data came from immunoSEQ multiplex PCR; TCRdb stores just in-frame clones and leaves some out. The sample holds more than 95,000 clones, around 90% seen once. This sample stems from a study of graft-versus-host responses after intestinal transplantation. This receptor was identified in a human donor who received an intestinal transplant. Source: unstimulated CD4+ T cells sorted from spleen or lymph node cells, taken before intestinal transplant.

The CDR3 sequence is CASSRLAFNEQFF. In DNA, the CDR3 is TGTGCCAGCAGCAGACTAGCTTTCAATGAGCAGTTCTTC. V gene TRBV7-9 combines with J gene TRBJ2-1, with 7 nucleotides matching TRBD2. Losses at the gene ends were 5 bases for V and 6 bases for J; bases not matched to a gene: 4. Germline V gene data show CDR1 as SEHNR and CDR2 as FQNEAQ (reference sequence). The CDR3 covers 13 residues.